This T cell receptor (beta chain) appears in the sequencing data of a study of metastatic and nonmetastatic thyroid tumors. Across the whole study: Repertoires were compared across blood and tumor or nodule tissue from malignant and benign thyroid patients.

General study results and limits: In both blood and tumor samples, TCR beta diversity was reported significantly higher for malignant than benign nodules.

There are a few counts of this clone. What it binds is unknown. In the authors' workflow: CDR3 was compared across clinicopathological groups, and the resulting differences were used to build a distant-metastasis classifier for papillary thyroid cancer. TCRdb re-analyzed the PCR reads through MiXCR. Here the V and J calls rest on TCRdb's processing, not on the authors' analysis. The sample contains over 70,000 clones, around 18% of which appear only once. Nobody among the patients had been given any treatment before thyroid surgery. Input material: blood. The clonotype was recovered from a female donor with papillary thyroid cancer or a benign thyroid nodule (not recorded which). Some clones in this sample may be carry-over from other donors' samples.

The CDR3 bases are TGTGCCACCAGCAGAGGAAGGTCAGCGGGCGAGCAGTACTTC. It is translated as CATSRGRSAGEQYF. The chain combines TRBV15 with TRBJ2-7; D may be TRBD2 (6 bases). V was shortened by 1 base and J by 6 bases, with 13 bases between the two germline ends. The CDR3 has 14 amino acids. Germline V CDR1 and CDR2: LNHNV, YYDKDF (reference sequence).